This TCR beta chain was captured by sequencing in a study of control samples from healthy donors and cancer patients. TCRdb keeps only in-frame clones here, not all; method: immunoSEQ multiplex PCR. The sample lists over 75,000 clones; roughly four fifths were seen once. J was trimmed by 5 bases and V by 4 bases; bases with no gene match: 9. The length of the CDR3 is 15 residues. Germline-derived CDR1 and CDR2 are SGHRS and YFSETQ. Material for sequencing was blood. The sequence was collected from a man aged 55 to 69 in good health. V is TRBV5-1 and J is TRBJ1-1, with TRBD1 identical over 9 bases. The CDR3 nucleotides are TGCGCCAGCAGCGTTCGGTCCGGGACAGGGACTGAAGCTTTCTTT. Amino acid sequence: CASSVRSGTGTEAFF.